A selection of T cell receptor beta chains follows, all from one sample in a study of cytomegalovirus exposure and HLA in healthy donors. Sequencing was performed with immunoSEQ multiplex PCR; in TCRdb, only in-frame clones are kept and a portion is missing. The sample has 100,000 to 150,000 clones, around 71% seen once. Specimen: PBMCs. The receptors come from a woman aged 60-70 years in good health and CMV-seropositive. The CDR3 runs from the conserved cysteine through the conserved F or W. The order of the fields is CDR3 protein, CDR3 DNA, V gene, CDR3 length, D gene, J gene, clone size. The D gene is left open where the match is weak. The size entry is marked missing in some rows and otherwise reads once, few, many or a size class.

CDR3 protein: CASSPLGRDEQYF
CDR3 DNA: TGTGCCAGCTCACCATTGGGGAGGGACGAGCAGTACTTC
V gene: TRBV18
CDR3 length: 13
D gene: TRBD2
J gene: TRBJ2-7
clone size: .

CDR3 protein: CASSSQGANTEAFF
CDR3 DNA: TGTGCCAGCAGCTCACAGGGGGCGAACACTGAAGCTTTCTTT
V gene: TRBV7-3
CDR3 length: 14
D gene: TRBD1
J gene: TRBJ1-1
clone size: .

CDR3 protein: CAITGSGGNEQFF
CDR3 DNA: TGTGCCATCACGGGTAGCGGGGGCAATGAGCAGTTCTTC
V gene: TRBV10-3
CDR3 length: 13
D gene: TRBD2
J gene: TRBJ2-1
clone size: .

CDR3 protein: CATRPGGLLQETQYF
CDR3 DNA: TGCGCCACCCGACCCGGGGGGTTACTCCAAGAGACCCAGTACTTC
V gene: TRBV5-1
CDR3 length: 15
D gene: TRBD2
J gene: TRBJ2-5
clone size: .

CDR3 protein: CASSYDAGFYGYTF
CDR3 DNA: TGTGCCAGCAGTTACGATGCAGGGTTCTATGGCTACACCTTC
V gene: TRBV6-5
CDR3 length: 14
D gene: .
J gene: TRBJ1-2
clone size: .

CDR3 protein: CASSLQGSYGNTIYF
CDR3 DNA: TGTGCCAGCAGCTTGCAGGGGTCGTATGGAAACACCATATATTTT
V gene: TRBV5-4
CDR3 length: 15
D gene: .
J gene: TRBJ1-3
clone size: few

CDR3 protein: CASSFNRNQPQHF
CDR3 DNA: TGTGCCAGCAGCTTTAACAGAAATCAGCCCCAGCATTTT
V gene: TRBV7-8
CDR3 length: 13
D gene: .
J gene: TRBJ1-5
clone size: .

CDR3 protein: CASSEGVGGNYGYTF
CDR3 DNA: TGCGCCAGCAGTGAGGGGGTCGGGGGGAACTATGGCTACACCTTC
V gene: TRBV10-1
CDR3 length: 15
D gene: .
J gene: TRBJ1-2
clone size: .

CDR3 protein: CASTSPTTSGVYNEQFF
CDR3 DNA: TGTGCCAGCACCTCTCCGACGACTAGCGGAGTCTACAATGAGCAGTTCTTC
V gene: TRBV21-1
CDR3 length: 17
D gene: .
J gene: TRBJ2-1
clone size: .

CDR3 protein: CASSLGTDSYNEQFF
CDR3 DNA: TGTGCCAGCAGCTTAGGGACTGACTCCTACAATGAGCAGTTCTTC
V gene: TRBV7-9
CDR3 length: 15
D gene: .
J gene: TRBJ2-1
clone size: .

CDR3 protein: CASSEAGSSYNEQFF
CDR3 DNA: TGTGCCAGCAGTGAAGCAGGGTCTTCCTACAATGAGCAGTTCTTC
V gene: TRBV25-1
CDR3 length: 15
D gene: .
J gene: TRBJ2-1
clone size: .

CDR3 protein: CASSRTGLSGNTIYF
CDR3 DNA: TGTGCCAGCTCTCGAACGGGTTTATCTGGAAACACCATATATTTT
V gene: TRBV18
CDR3 length: 15
D gene: .
J gene: TRBJ1-3
clone size: .

CDR3 protein: CASSSQMNTEAFF
CDR3 DNA: TGTGCCAGCAGCTCACAGATGAACACTGAAGCTTTCTTT
V gene: TRBV7-3
CDR3 length: 13
D gene: .
J gene: TRBJ1-1
clone size: .

CDR3 protein: CASSFSPRTGNYGYTF
CDR3 DNA: TGTGCCAGCAGCTTCTCCCCTAGGACAGGGAACTATGGCTACACCTTC
V gene: TRBV7-9
CDR3 length: 16
D gene: TRBD1
J gene: TRBJ1-2
clone size: .

CDR3 protein: CASSLGWGGTTYEQYF
CDR3 DNA: TGTGCCAGCAGCTTAGGTTGGGGGGGGACTACTTACGAGCAGTACTTC
V gene: TRBV13
CDR3 length: 16
D gene: TRBD2
J gene: TRBJ2-7
clone size: few

CDR3 protein: CATDPPGGTDTQYF
CDR3 DNA: TGTGCCACCGACCCCCCCGGGGGCACAGATACGCAGTATTTT
V gene: TRBV28
CDR3 length: 14
D gene: .
J gene: TRBJ2-3
clone size: .

CDR3 protein: CASSEPGAELAGRQETQYF
CDR3 DNA: TGTGCCAGCAGTGAGCCGGGGGCCGAGCTAGCGGGGAGACAAGAGACCCAGTACTTC
V gene: TRBV2
CDR3 length: 19
D gene: TRBD2
J gene: TRBJ2-5
clone size: .